In its sample, the clone carrying this T cell receptor beta chain was seen many times. Its specificity is not known. The investigators amplified TCR beta CDR3 regions from RNA transcripts. First-round RT-PCR targeting the TCR CDR3 was performed with the HTBI primer set. TCRdb re-called the multiplex PCR reads through MiXCR, storing one row per CDR3 protein. In the table there are around 520,000 distinct CDR3 sequences, over 13% of which are singletons. This entry belongs to a study of T cells in Graves' hyperthyroidism and ophthalmopathy. Stable disease denoted Graves' hyperthyroidism without ophthalmopathy progression within 18 months. Study-wide results and caveats: Most expanded thyroid clonotypes above 0.001 also appeared in blood. Stable hyperthyroidism was told apart from ophthalmopathy by a model built on 13 V-J features.

The CDR3 runs 16 residues. J gave up 8 bases and V 4 bases, and 11 bases lay outside the gene matches. Germline V lookup: CDR1 LNHDA, CDR2 SQIVND (reference sequence). V gene TRBV19 combines with J gene TRBJ1-4, with 9 bases matching TRBD1. The receptor comes from a woman aged 18-29 years with Graves' hyperthyroidism. Source material: blood. The CDR3 is CASSTPRDREGEKLFF. Here the CDR3 DNA reads TGTGCCAGTAGTACCCCCCGGGACAGGGAGGGGGAAAAACTGTTTTTT.